This T cell receptor beta chain was recorded in a study of T cell responses to AZD1222 COVID-19 vaccine. Study-level findings and limits: The span of vaccine-associated CD4 TCRs extended across spike, with dominance at 160-218 and 743-854.

As concerns this clone: What it recognizes is unknown.

The data were produced by immunoSEQ multiplex PCR, yet TCRdb's version contains in-frame clones alone and is incomplete. The table has 150,000 to 200,000 clones, about 86% seen once. The CDR3 is 15 residues long. The ends were cut back, 0 bases at V and 2 bases at J, with 11 bases in the middle. Germline loops: CDR1 SGDLS, CDR2 YYNGEE. This clonotype originated in an adult who received the AZD1222 COVID-19 vaccine. The V and J genes are TRBV9 and TRBJ1-1; no clear D gene. The source was peripheral blood, collected 28 days after the second AZD1222 dose. For the CDR3, the DNA is TGTGCCAGCAGCGTAGTCGGCACACCTAACACTGAAGCTTTCTTT. Protein product: CASSVVGTPNTEAFF.